This T cell receptor (beta chain) was captured in a study of OX40 agonist ivuxolimab in advanced cancers. About the study: Melanoma, hepatocellular carcinoma, head and neck or renal cell cancer occurred in dose-escalation patients. Prior therapy, whether anti-PD-1, anti-PD-L1 or anti-CTLA-4, was allowed, and roughly 40% had some.

Samples of blood were obtained at baseline, on cycle 4 day 1, and on cycle 7 day 1. Study-wide points: At doses 0.1 to 3.0 mg/kg, CD4+ and CD8+ clones expanded.

The assay was immunoSEQ multiplex PCR, and TCRdb's table has in-frame clones only and misses some. The sample comprises about 30,000 clones, around 90% of which are singletons, and approximately 4.8% rests with the top ten. Comment on this clone: No antigen is known for it.

This CDR3 comprises 16 residues. The V segment lost 3 bases and the J segment 3 bases; nucleotides outside the gene matches: 5. From germline, CDR1 is SGHDN and CDR2 FVKESK. The sequence was collected from an adult with an advanced solid tumor such as melanoma, head and neck, liver or kidney cancer. The V call is TRBV14, the J call TRBJ2-6; 7 bases are a match to TRBD1. The sequencing here drew on CD4+ or CD8+ T cells sorted from blood, taken in a trial of the OX40 agonist ivuxolimab. The CDR3 reads CASSHNWTGGANVLTF. The CDR3 DNA is TGTGCCAGCAGCCACAATTGGACAGGTGGGGCCAACGTCCTGACTTTC.